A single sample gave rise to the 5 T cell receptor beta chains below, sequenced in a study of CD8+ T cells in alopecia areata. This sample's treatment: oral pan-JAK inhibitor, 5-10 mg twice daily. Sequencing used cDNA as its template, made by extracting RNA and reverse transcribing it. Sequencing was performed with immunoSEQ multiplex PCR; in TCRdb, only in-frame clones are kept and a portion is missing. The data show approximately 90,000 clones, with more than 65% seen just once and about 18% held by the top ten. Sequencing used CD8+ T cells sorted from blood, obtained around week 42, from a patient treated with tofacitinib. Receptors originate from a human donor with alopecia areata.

The CDR3 sequence is CSVDRTGVRDTQYF. The CDR3 DNA sequence: TGCAGCGTTGATAGGACAGGGGTCAGAGATACGCAGTATTTT. The chain joins TRBV29-1 to TRBJ2-3; 9 nucleotides agree with TRBD1. Germline V lookup: CDR1 SQVTM, CDR2 ANQGSEA. J was trimmed by 5 bases and V by 3 bases; bases with no gene match: 6. The CDR3 is 14 amino acids.

CDR3 loop: CASSLGGDYYNEQFF. CDR3 nucleotide sequence: TGTGCCAGCAGCTTAGGGGGGGACTACTACAATGAGCAGTTCTTC. This rearrangement joins TRBV11-3 to TRBJ2-1; 7 bases are shared with TRBD2. After removal of 1 base from V and 3 bases from J, the junction contained 3 bases not matched to a gene. CDR1 and CDR2 (germline): SGHNT, YENEEA. The length of the CDR3 is 15 residues.

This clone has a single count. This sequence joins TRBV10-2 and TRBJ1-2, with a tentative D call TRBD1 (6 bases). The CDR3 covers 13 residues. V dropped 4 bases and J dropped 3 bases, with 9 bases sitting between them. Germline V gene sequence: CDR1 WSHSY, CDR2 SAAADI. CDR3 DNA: TGCGCCAGCAGTGGGGGGGCTCACTATGGCTACACCTTC. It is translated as CASSGGAHYGYTF.

The CDR3 loop reads CASGDYEQYF. The DNA of the CDR3 is TGTGCCAGCGGGGACTACGAGCAGTACTTC. V gene TRBV25-1 combines with J gene TRBJ2-7; D is unresolved. In germline, CDR1 is MGHDK, CDR2 SYGVNS. Between the trimmed V and J ends, which lost 8 bases and 3 bases, there was a span of 5 bases. The CDR3 totals 10 residues.

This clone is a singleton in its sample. In DNA, the CDR3 is TGTGCCAGCAGCTTGTCCGGAGTAACCTACGAGCAGTACTTC. This translates into CASSLSGVTYEQYF. V is TRBV13 and J is TRBJ2-7; D unclear. This CDR3 is built from 14 residues. The V end lost 3 bases, the J end lost 2 bases, and 11 bases lay between the germline ends. Germline assignment: CDR1 PRHDT and CDR2 FYEKMQ (reference sequence). The entire variable domain, with the rest obtained from reference TRBV13 and TRBJ2-7, is as follows: AAGVIQSPRHLIKEKRETATLKCYPIPRHDTVYWYQQGPGQDPQFLISFYEKMQSDKGSIPDRFSAQQFSDYHSELNMSSLELGDSALYFCASSLSGVTYEQYFGPGTRLTVT.